Below, 18 T cell receptor beta chains from the same sample are listed, as sequenced in a study of blood T cell repertoires in COVID-19. Sequencing used immunoSEQ multiplex PCR; TCRdb keeps in-frame clones, though not all of them. Of almost 350,000 clones detected, 85% to 90% appear once; the ten largest clones hold 1%. The specimen sequenced was PBMCs or T cells enriched from blood (not recorded which). These receptors were collected from a woman between 25 and 40 years old who had been exposed to COVID-19.

The chain has TRBV27 and TRBJ2-2, with 8 bases identical to TRBD1. Losses at the gene ends were 6 bases for V and 6 bases for J; bases not matched to a gene: 6. Germline V gene lookup returns CDR1 MNHEY and CDR2 SMNVEV (reference sequence). The CDR3 spans 14 residues. The CDR3, as DNA: TGTGCCAGCAGGAGACAGGGGTTCGCCGGGGAGCTGTTTTTT. Translated, it gives CASRRQGFAGELFF.

J is TRBJ1-5 and V is TRBV28; 7 positions match TRBD1. Germline loops: CDR1 MDHEN, CDR2 SYDVKM. V was clipped by 2 bases and J by 5 bases; unmatched bases: 9. The CDR3 runs to 16 residues. CDR3 sequence (DNA): TGTGCCAGCAGTTTAATCGGGACAGCTATTGATCAGCCCCAGCATTTT. This gives the protein CASSLIGTAIDQPQHF.

The chain links TRBV7-9 to TRBJ1-2; the D gene is possibly TRBD1 (6 bases). Trimming removed 6 bases at V and 5 bases at J, with 19 bases between. The germline V gene has CDR1 SEHNR and CDR2 FQNEAQ (reference sequence). The CDR3 is made up of 15 amino acids. The CDR3 spells CASSSPDRIGYGYTF. DNA of the CDR3: TGTGCCAGCAGTTCTCCCGACAGGATTGGGTATGGCTACACCTTC.

The genes are TRBV19 and TRBJ1-1; TRBD1 matches 7 bases. This CDR3 region has 13 residues. Germline trimming cut 8 bases from V and 1 base from J; bases unmatched to any gene: 4. The germline V gene encodes CDR1 LNHDA and CDR2 SQIVND (reference sequence). The CDR3 bases are TGTGCCAGTGGGAGACAGGGGAACACTGAAGCTTTCTTT. It yields the protein CASGRQGNTEAFF.

The chain employs TRBV18 and TRBJ1-2; TRBD1 aligns across 12 bases. The CDR3 extends over 14 amino acids. V was pared by 4 bases and J by 6 bases, with 3 bases of the junction left unmatched. In germline, CDR1 is KGHSH, CDR2 LQKENI. CDR3 coding DNA: TGTGCCAGCTCACGGGACAGGGGGCCCCATGGCTACACCTTC. Amino acid sequence: CASSRDRGPHGYTF.

V and J are TRBV21-1 and TRBJ1-3; the table's D call of TRBD1 was not tested on the DNA. TRBV21-1 is marked as a pseudogene. The CDR3 runs 19 residues. The CDR3 loop reads CASSKVAVDREPSGNTIYF. CDR3 coding DNA: TGTGCCAGCAGCAAAGTAGCGGTGGACAGGGAACCCTCTGGAAACACCATATATTTT.

This chain joins TRBV6-5 and TRBJ2-3, with D hard to call. The CDR3 length is 12 residues. Trimming pared 6 bases from V and 5 bases from J, leaving 9 bases between. The germline V gene has CDR1 MNHEY and CDR2 SVGAGI. DNA for the CDR3: TGTGCCAGCAGGAACCTAGGAGATACGCAGTATTTT. The encoded protein is CASRNLGDTQYF.

The J gene is TRBJ1-1, the V gene TRBV27, with D possibly TRBD1 on 6 matching bases. Germline V gene data show CDR1 as MNHEY and CDR2 as SMNVEV (reference sequence). This CDR3 region has 14 residues. Between the trimmed V and J ends, which lost 3 bases and 1 base, there was a span of 9 bases. CDR3 sequence (DNA): TGTGCCAGCAGTTTTTACAGGGAGAACACTGAAGCTTTCTTT. Translated, it gives CASSFYRENTEAFF.

The sample holds one count of this clone. The V gene is TRBV7-6, the J gene TRBJ1-6, with 8 bases matching TRBD1. Looked up from germline, CDR1 is SGHVS and CDR2 is FNYEAQ. This CDR3 has 16 amino acids. V lost 5 bases, J lost 5 bases, and 8 bases stayed unmatched. The CDR3 sequence: CASSRRTGPNNSPLHF. The CDR3 coding sequence is TGTGCCAGCAGCCGACGGACAGGGCCAAATAATTCACCCCTCCACTTT.

For this clone: Within the sample, other DNA sequences also encode this same CDR3. The genes are TRBV6-5 and TRBJ2-1; 11 bases are a match to TRBD2. CDR3 length: 14 amino acids. Looked up from germline, CDR1 is MNHEY and CDR2 is SVGAGI. The ends lost 2 bases at V and 9 bases at J; junction bases unmatched: 3. CDR3 DNA sequence: TGTGCCAGCAGTTACGGGCTAGCGGGAGGTGAGCAGTTCTTC. It encodes CASSYGLAGGEQFF.

The chain recombines TRBV12-3 or TRBV12-4 with TRBJ1-1; D ambiguous. The CDR3 extends over 13 amino acids. V was clipped by 6 bases and J by 6 bases, with 14 bases between them. CDR3 nucleotide sequence: TGTGCCAGCAGAGACGGGTTGATGGCTGAAGCTTTCTTT. It is translated as CASRDGLMAEAFF.

The chain recombines TRBV10-3 with TRBJ2-4; TRBD1 matches at 8 bases. The trim removed 2 bases at V and 0 bases at J, leaving 9 bases unmatched. The V gene's germline CDR1 is ENHRY and CDR2 SYGVKD. This CDR3 comprises 18 residues. This chain's CDR3 is CAISEHGQGLGAKNIQYF. The DNA for the CDR3 is TGTGCCATCAGTGAGCACGGACAGGGCCTGGGAGCCAAAAACATTCAGTACTTC.

This clone was observed a single time. The CDR3 protein is CASSLLASGRPTDTQYF. The CDR3 DNA reads TGTGCCAGCAGTTTATTAGCTAGCGGGAGACCCACAGATACGCAGTATTTT. The chain links TRBV27 to TRBJ2-3; 10 bases are a match to TRBD2. Looked up from germline, CDR1 is MNHEY and CDR2 is SMNVEV (reference sequence). The CDR3 contains 17 residues. The junction had 6 bases not matched to a gene; V was cut back by 1 base and J by 2 bases.

J is TRBJ2-3 and V is TRBV5-5; no firm D call. The germline gives CDR1 SGHKS, CDR2 YYEKEE (reference sequence). The CDR3 length is 12 residues. V gave up 6 bases and J gave up 3 bases, with 8 bases separating them. Here the CDR3 DNA reads TGTGCCAGCACCTCGGGTACAGATACGCAGTATTTT. This translates into CASTSGTDTQYF.

This chain joins TRBV5-1 and TRBJ2-3; no clear D. V was cut by 2 bases and J by 3 bases, with 10 bases left in between. The germline V gene has CDR1 SGHRS and CDR2 YFSETQ. There are 14 residues in the CDR3. The CDR3 coding sequence is TGCGCCAGCAGCTTTGGAACTACAACAGATACGCAGTATTTT. As protein: CASSFGTTTDTQYF.

V and J are TRBV5-1 and TRBJ2-5; TRBD1 aligns across 7 bases. The length of the CDR3 is 14 residues. Germline V gives CDR1 SGHRS, CDR2 YFSETQ. The junction had 4 bases not matched to a gene; V was cut back by 4 bases and J by 1 base. This chain's CDR3 is CASSTDRVQETQYF. CDR3 nucleotides: TGCGCCAGCAGCACCGACAGGGTCCAAGAGACCCAGTACTTC.

This chain joins TRBV5-1 and TRBJ2-2; 10 bases are shared with TRBD2. Germline trimming cut 4 bases from V and 4 bases from J; bases unmatched to any gene: 13. From germline, CDR1 is SGHRS and CDR2 YFSETQ. The length of the CDR3 is 18 residues. As DNA, the CDR3 is TGCGCCAGCAGCCCCCGTAGTAGCGGGAGGATTCCCACCGGGGAGCTGTTTTTT. This encodes CASSPRSSGRIPTGELFF.

DNA for the CDR3: TGCGCCAGCAGCCAGGTGACTAGCGGGAACTACGAGCAGTACTTC. This gives the protein CASSQVTSGNYEQYF. The gene calls are TRBV5-1 and TRBJ2-7; TRBD2 matches at 11 bases. The germline gives CDR1 SGHRS, CDR2 YFSETQ. V dropped 4 bases and J dropped 3; count of bases not matched to a gene: 6. The CDR3 is 15 residues long.